This TCR beta chain was documented in a study of vaccination and CD4 T cells after COVID-19. Scientists ran DNA taken from cultured CD4+ T cells through the Oncomine TCR Beta short-read assay for sequencing. TCRdb re-derived calls from the PCR reads in MiXCR, one entry per CDR3 protein. The sample includes 17,000 or so distinct CDR3 sequences, more than 65% of them seen just once. Note on this clonotype: What it binds is not known.

The CDR3 is made up of 13 amino acids. The germline gives CDR1 KGHDR, CDR2 SFDVKD. V was trimmed by 2 bases and J by 5 bases, leaving 8 bases between them. The treatment denotes: approximately 11-day PBMC culture with coronavirus spike peptide pools or control peptides (ViraFEST assay). The sequencing input was CD4+ T cells from blood, cultured in vitro. This rearrangement joins TRBV24-1 to TRBJ2-5; perhaps TRBD2 as D (5 bases). The clonotype comes from a human donor who had recovered from COVID-19. The CDR3 nucleotides read TGTGCCACCAGTGATTCGAGGGAGGAGACCCAGTACTTC. Translation: CATSDSREETQYF.